These T cell receptor beta chains were read from a single sample in a study of CD8+CD57+ T cells in acquired aplastic anemia. From the reads, TCRdb called clonotypes with MiXCR, one entry per CDR3 protein. The sample lists more than 150,000 distinct CDR3 sequences, less than 55% seen once, with 2.9% in the top ten. Material: sorted CD4+, CD8+, or CD8+CD57+ T cells (not recorded which) from PBMCs. These receptors all stem from a human donor in good health. The CDR3 runs from the conserved cysteine through the conserved F or W. The order of the fields is J gene, D gene, V gene, clone size, CDR3 DNA, CDR3 protein. A D gene is named only where the DNA matches it firmly. For some rows the clone size is stated as once, few or many, or as a class when expanded; others skip it.

j_gene: TRBJ2-1; d_gene: -; v_gene: TRBV2; abundance: -; CDR3nt: TGTGCCAGCCGCCAAGCGGGCTACAATGAGCAGTTCTTC; CDR3aa: CASRQAGYNEQFF
j_gene: TRBJ1-2; d_gene: -; v_gene: TRBV20-1; abundance: many; CDR3nt: TGCAGTGCTAGAACCAGGGGAAGCTATGGCTACACCTTC; CDR3aa: CSARTRGSYGYTF
j_gene: TRBJ1-1; d_gene: TRBD1; v_gene: TRBV19; abundance: many; CDR3nt: TGTGCCAGTAGTGTGACAGGGCGGGGCACTGAAGCTTTCTTT; CDR3aa: CASSVTGRGTEAFF
j_gene: TRBJ2-5; d_gene: TRBD1; v_gene: TRBV20-1; abundance: many; CDR3nt: TGCAGTGCCGCCCATCCGGACAGGCAGACCCAGTACTTC; CDR3aa: CSAAHPDRQTQYF
j_gene: TRBJ2-3; d_gene: TRBD2; v_gene: TRBV9; abundance: -; CDR3nt: TGTGCCAGCGGCCTCCCGACTAGCGTCCGCACAGATACGCAGTATTTT; CDR3aa: CASGLPTSVRTDTQYF
j_gene: TRBJ2-7; d_gene: TRBD1; v_gene: TRBV19; abundance: -; CDR3nt: TGCGCCAGTAGTATACCGGGACAGGGGACCCACGAGCAGTACTTC; CDR3aa: CASSIPGQGTHEQYF
j_gene: TRBJ1-1; d_gene: TRBD1; v_gene: TRBV10-3; abundance: -; CDR3nt: TGTGCCATCAGTGAGCAGGGGGATGAAGCTTTCTTT; CDR3aa: CAISEQGDEAFF
j_gene: TRBJ2-5; d_gene: -; v_gene: TRBV7-9; abundance: many; CDR3nt: TGTGCCAGCAGCTTAGGTCAAGAGACCCAGTACTTC; CDR3aa: CASSLGQETQYF
j_gene: TRBJ1-1; d_gene: -; v_gene: TRBV5-1; abundance: -; CDR3nt: TGCGCCAGCAGCTTGGAGGGCACGGCGAACACTGAAGCTTTCTTT; CDR3aa: CASSLEGTANTEAFF
j_gene: TRBJ2-7; d_gene: -; v_gene: TRBV18; abundance: -; CDR3nt: TGTGCCAGCTCACCGGTATCGGGTGGTGACTACGAGCAGTACTTC; CDR3aa: CASSPVSGGDYEQYF
j_gene: TRBJ1-1; d_gene: -; v_gene: TRBV15; abundance: -; CDR3nt: TGTGCCACCAGCAGAGTGGTGGCGGTGAACACTGAAGCTTTCTTT; CDR3aa: CATSRVVAVNTEAFF
j_gene: TRBJ1-6; d_gene: -; v_gene: TRBV5-5; abundance: -; CDR3nt: TGTGCCAGCAGCCCCACCGGGGGGCGCGGATCACCCCTCCACTTT; CDR3aa: CASSPTGGRGSPLHF
j_gene: TRBJ1-2; d_gene: -; v_gene: TRBV20-1; abundance: -; CDR3nt: TGCAGTGCTTCCCAGGGGACGCTAGGCTATGGCTACACCTTC; CDR3aa: CSASQGTLGYGYTF
j_gene: TRBJ1-2; d_gene: -; v_gene: TRBV2; abundance: -; CDR3nt: TGTGCCAGCACGGAGAGTCGTGGCTACACCTTC; CDR3aa: CASTESRGYTF
j_gene: TRBJ1-1; d_gene: -; v_gene: TRBV18; abundance: few; CDR3nt: TGTGCCAGCTCACCACTAGGGACGTTCACTGAAGCTTTCTTT; CDR3aa: CASSPLGTFTEAFF
j_gene: TRBJ1-2; d_gene: -; v_gene: TRBV5-6; abundance: once; CDR3nt: TGTGCCAGCAGCTTGATAGAGGGTGGCTACACCTTC; CDR3aa: CASSLIEGGYTF
j_gene: TRBJ1-1; d_gene: -; v_gene: TRBV20-1; abundance: -; CDR3nt: TGCAGTGCTAGATCCGGGGTCACTGAAGCTTTCTTT; CDR3aa: CSARSGVTEAFF
j_gene: TRBJ2-5; d_gene: -; v_gene: TRBV2; abundance: once; CDR3nt: TGTGCCAGCAACTCGCAGGGTACAGGAGGAGAGACCCAGTACTTC; CDR3aa: CASNSQGTGGETQYF
j_gene: TRBJ1-2; d_gene: TRBD1; v_gene: TRBV7-3; abundance: -; CDR3nt: TGTGCCAGCAGCTACGGACAGGGCGGTGGCTACACCTTC; CDR3aa: CASSYGQGGGYTF
j_gene: TRBJ2-2; d_gene: -; v_gene: TRBV5-8; abundance: many; CDR3nt: TGTGCCAGTGGACCGATGAACACCGGGGAGCTGTTTTTT; CDR3aa: CASGPMNTGELFF
j_gene: TRBJ1-1; d_gene: TRBD1; v_gene: TRBV4-3; abundance: many; CDR3nt: TGCGCCAGCAGCCAAACTAACAGGGGGCTATCGAACACTGAAGCTTTCTTT; CDR3aa: CASSQTNRGLSNTEAFF
j_gene: TRBJ2-1; d_gene: -; v_gene: TRBV4-1; abundance: -; CDR3nt: TGCGCCAGCAGCCGTGCCGGGCTGGGGGCGTACAATGAGCAGTTCTTC; CDR3aa: CASSRAGLGAYNEQFF
j_gene: TRBJ1-2; d_gene: -; v_gene: TRBV29-1; abundance: once; CDR3nt: TGCAGCGTTGATGAGGCAGGAGTTAACTATGACTACATCTTC; CDR3aa: CSVDEAGVNYDYIF
j_gene: TRBJ2-7; d_gene: TRBD1; v_gene: TRBV18; abundance: -; CDR3nt: TGTGCCAGCTCACCAGGACAGGGGCCAGCTTCCTACGAGCAGTACTTC; CDR3aa: CASSPGQGPASYEQYF